Listed here are 27 T cell receptor beta chains from one sample, sequenced in a study of T cell responses to AZD1222 COVID-19 vaccine (dated by TCRdb to the early 2020s). What the time point label conveys for this sample: about 28 days (+/-7) after the second vaccine dose. Receptors were amplified or captured by the immunoSEQ multiplex PCR assay. Imported from immuneACCESS, the table was reduced by TCRdb to in-frame sequences with V and J called. These copies leave out some clones; in studies compared against another copy, an unresolved V gene accounts for under half, and the cause of the remainder is not known. Within this sample are under 150,000 clones, with approximately 87% of them counted one time only. Approximately 1.6% of the sample belongs to the ten largest clones. Sequencing was performed on peripheral blood, taken 28 days after the second AZD1222 dose. The receptor source for this set is an adult who received the AZD1222 COVID-19 vaccine.

The J gene is TRBJ1-5, the V gene TRBV5-1; D unclear. Trimming took 0 bases from V and 4 from J, leaving 8 bases between them. This CDR3 spans 14 amino acids. The germline gives CDR1 SGHRS, CDR2 YFSETQ. The CDR3 here is CASSLGPTNQPQHF. CDR3 sequence (DNA): TGCGCCAGCAGCTTGGGACCGACGAATCAGCCCCAGCATTTT.

V is TRBV2 and J is TRBJ1-2; the D is unclear. Germline V lookup: CDR1 SNHLY, CDR2 FYNNEI. Trimming took off 10 bases at V and 5 bases at J, with 20 bases between the two ends. The CDR3 sequence is 14 residues long. The CDR3 here is CATPRESAYYGYTF. DNA of the CDR3: TGTGCCACCCCCCGGGAGAGTGCTTATTATGGCTACACCTTC.

V usage is TRBV27 and J usage is TRBJ2-1; D uncertain. The V and J ends lost 3 bases and 7 bases respectively, with 16 bases between them. Germline values: CDR1 MNHEY, CDR2 SMNVEV (reference sequence). This CDR3 region has 15 residues. CDR3 loop: CASSFGSAGKNEQFF. The CDR3 nucleotides read TGTGCCAGCAGTTTTGGTTCGGCAGGAAAGAATGAGCAGTTCTTC.

This sequence joins TRBV3-1 (or the pseudogene TRBV3-2) and TRBJ2-7, with D possibly TRBD1 on 6 matching bases. Germline lookup yields CDR1 LGHDT and CDR2 YNNKEL (reference sequence). CDR3 size: 16 residues. With 0 bases removed from V and 7 bases from J, the gap between germline ends came to 19 bases. CDR3 nucleotides: TGTGCCAGCAGCCAAGAACCCAGCCTCCTAGGGGGAGAGCAGTACTTC. Its protein product is CASSQEPSLLGGEQYF.

The chain has TRBV5-8 and TRBJ1-2; D remains ambiguous. CDR1 and CDR2 (germline): SGHTS, YDEGEE. The CDR3 spans 11 residues. V was clipped by 2 bases and J by 5 bases, with 4 bases between them. The CDR3 nucleotides read TGTGCCAGCAGCTTCACGTATGGCTACACCTTC. Protein product: CASSFTYGYTF.

The V gene is TRBV3-1 (or the pseudogene TRBV3-2), the J gene TRBJ2-2; possibly TRBD1 or TRBD2 for D (5 bases each). The germline gives CDR1 LGHDT, CDR2 YNNKEL (reference sequence). Trimming shortened V by 4 bases and J by 8 bases, and 17 bases separated the two germline ends. The CDR3 runs 15 residues. The CDR3 DNA sequence: TGTGCCAGCAGCCGGGGTTCCGGGGCCCGAGGGGAGCTGTTTTTT. Residues: CASSRGSGARGELFF.

This CDR3 is CASSLRVNYGYTF. CDR3 DNA: TGTGCCAGCAGCTTGAGGGTAAACTATGGCTACACCTTC. The J gene is TRBJ1-2, the V gene TRBV5-5; D uncertain. The CDR3 is made up of 13 amino acids. Trimming removed 1 base at V and 2 bases at J, with 6 bases between. Germline V lookup: CDR1 SGHKS, CDR2 YYEKEE (reference sequence).

This chain uses TRBV7-9 with TRBJ2-7, with unresolved D. Germline CDR1 reads SEHNR; CDR2 reads FQNEAQ (reference sequence). This CDR3 region has 13 residues. V was shortened by 5 bases and J by 4 bases, with 12 bases between the two germline ends. The CDR3 DNA reads TGTGCCAGCAGCCTACTTGCCGGTTACGAGCAGTACTTC. Translation: CASSLLAGYEQYF.

The table lists this clone with a count of one. This rearrangement joins TRBV30 to TRBJ1-6, with D possibly being TRBD1 (5 bases). The CDR3 runs to 16 residues. Germline assignment: CDR1 GTSNPN and CDR2 SVGIG (reference sequence). The V gene lost 2 bases and the J gene lost 4 bases, with 15 bases spanning the gap. CDR3 sequence (DNA): TGTGCCTGGAGTCCCCGACAGACAACTTATAATTCACCCCTCCACTTT. It codes for CAWSPRQTTYNSPLHF.

The gene calls are TRBV6-5 and TRBJ1-4, with D uncertain. CDR3 size: 15 residues. Trimming removed 7 bases from V and 5 bases from J, with 17 bases in between. Germline V lookup: CDR1 MNHEY, CDR2 SVGAGI. The DNA for the CDR3 is TGTGCCAGCACCCAAGGGAGGAACTCAAATGAAAAACTGTTTTTT. It specifies CASTQGRNSNEKLFF.

V gene TRBV7-8 combines with J gene TRBJ1-4, with D possibly matching TRBD1 (5 bases). This CDR3 is 19 amino acids long. Trimming took off 2 bases at V and 0 bases at J, with 19 bases between the two ends. Looked up from germline, CDR1 is SGHVS and CDR2 is FQNEAQ. Written as DNA, the CDR3 is TGTGCCAGCAGCTTATCGGCAAAGCAGGGATCTGCAACTAATGAAAAACTGTTTTTT. The encoded protein is CASSLSAKQGSATNEKLFF.

The chain carries TRBV12-3 or TRBV12-4 and TRBJ1-5; D uncertain. The CDR3 contains 13 residues. The germline V and J ends were trimmed by 5 bases and 4 bases, with 9 bases remaining between them. CDR3 protein: CASSTRFNQPQHF. The CDR3 DNA sequence: TGTGCCAGCAGTACCCGGTTTAATCAGCCCCAGCATTTT.

The V and J genes are TRBV5-1 and TRBJ1-3; D is unresolved. V dropped 3 bases and J dropped 0 bases, with 10 bases sitting between them. The germline gives CDR1 SGHRS, CDR2 YFSETQ. The CDR3 is made up of 15 amino acids. The CDR3 reads CASSSTANSGNTIYF. CDR3 DNA: TGCGCCAGCAGCTCCACAGCTAACTCTGGAAACACCATATATTTT.

This clone was seen just once. The gene calls are TRBV3-1 (or the pseudogene TRBV3-2) and TRBJ2-2; no clear D gene. Germline values: CDR1 LGHDT, CDR2 YNNKEL (reference sequence). The germline V and J ends were trimmed by 0 bases and 7 bases, with 6 bases remaining between them. The CDR3 spans 13 residues. The DNA of the CDR3 is TGTGCCAGCAGCCAAGATCAGATCGGGGAGCTGTTTTTT. It encodes CASSQDQIGELFF.

The V gene is TRBV28, the J gene TRBJ1-5, with D maybe TRBD1 (6 bases). Per the germline V gene, CDR1 is MDHEN and CDR2 is SYDVKM. This CDR3 spans 14 amino acids. The CDR3 coding sequence is TGTGGTACTAGGGGGACGAGCAGCAATCAGCCCCAGCATTTT. This gives the protein CGTRGTSSNQPQHF.

This rearrangement joins TRBV7-2 to TRBJ2-1; D is perhaps TRBD2 (5 bases). The CDR3 spans 16 residues. The germline V and J ends were trimmed by 2 bases and 0 bases, with 11 bases remaining between them. Per the germline V gene, CDR1 is SGHTA and CDR2 is FQGNSA. DNA of the CDR3: TGTGCCAGCAGCTTATCGACGGGGAGCTCCTACAATGAGCAGTTCTTC. As protein: CASSLSTGSSYNEQFF.

This clone was detected only once. The rearrangement uses TRBV18 and TRBJ1-3; 9 bases agree with TRBD1. Germline CDR1 KGHSH, CDR2 LQKENI. CDR3 size: 17 residues. J was trimmed by 0 bases and V by 3 bases; bases with no gene match: 6. CDR3: CASSPLRQGDSGNTIYF. The CDR3, as DNA: TGTGCCAGCTCACCGTTGAGACAGGGGGACTCTGGAAACACCATATATTTT.

V and J are TRBV7-8 and TRBJ1-2; D gene uncertain. The V and J ends lost 0 bases and 4 bases respectively, with 12 bases between them. CDR1 and CDR2 (germline): SGHVS, FQNEAQ. The CDR3 totals 15 residues. CDR3 region: CASSLAPRVPYGYTF. The CDR3 nucleotides are TGTGCCAGCAGCTTAGCGCCGAGGGTTCCCTATGGCTACACCTTC.

The chain couples TRBV5-6 to TRBJ1-1; D is undetermined. V was pared by 1 base and J by 2 bases, with 12 bases between. The V gene's germline CDR1 is SGHDT and CDR2 YYEEEE. This CDR3 has 15 residues. The chain's CDR3 is CASSLWLRQNTEAFF. In nucleotides, the CDR3 is TGTGCCAGCAGCTTGTGGCTCAGGCAAAACACTGAAGCTTTCTTT. The variable domain in full, completed from reference TRBV5-6 and TRBJ1-1, reads DAGVTQSPTHLIKTRGQQVTLRCSPKSGHDTVSWYQQALGQGPQFIFQYYEEEERQRGNFPDRFSGHQFPNYSSELNVNALLLGDSALYLCASSLWLRQNTEAFFGQGTRLTVV.

The rearrangement uses TRBV16 and TRBJ1-2; D is unresolved. Per germline, CDR1 KGHSY and CDR2 FQNENV. V was trimmed by 5 bases and J by 0 bases, leaving 16 bases between them. The CDR3 runs to 16 residues. The CDR3 is CASSATRAPPNYGYTF. The CDR3 DNA reads as TGTGCCAGCAGCGCCACTCGGGCACCGCCTAACTATGGCTACACCTTC.

V usage is TRBV14 and J usage is TRBJ2-1; 10 bases fit TRBD2. The CDR3 sequence is 17 residues long. The trim removed 1 base at V and 7 bases at J, leaving 10 bases unmatched. Per the germline V gene, CDR1 is SGHDN and CDR2 is FVKESK. The CDR3 sequence is CASSQAPLAGGRNEQFF. The CDR3 DNA sequence: TGTGCCAGCAGCCAAGCCCCATTAGCGGGGGGACGTAATGAGCAGTTCTTC.

This clone was detected only a few times. The chain joins TRBV2 to TRBJ1-1, with D hard to call. The ends were cut back, 7 bases at V and 8 bases at J, with 11 bases in the middle. The CDR3 has 11 residues. Germline V gives CDR1 SNHLY, CDR2 FYNNEI. The CDR3 coding sequence is TGTGCCAGCAAGCAATCGGGGGAAGCTTTCTTT. This codes for CASKQSGEAFF.

The rearrangement joins TRBV7-8 to TRBJ1-4; 7 bases match TRBD1. V trimming: 6 bases; J trimming: 8 bases; junction bases outside the gene matches: 9. This CDR3 spans 14 amino acids. Germline CDR1 is SGHVS and CDR2 is FQNEAQ. The CDR3 loop is CASRQTGQGEKLFF. In DNA, the CDR3 is TGTGCCAGCAGACAGACAGGGCAGGGAGAAAAACTGTTTTTT.

The chain joins TRBV7-3 to TRBJ1-2; D is undetermined. V shed 5 bases and J shed 7 bases, with 20 bases lying between them. The CDR3 runs 15 residues. Germline values: CDR1 SGHTA, CDR2 FQGTGA. CDR3 sequence reads: CASSPMGSPGGGYTF. CDR3 sequence (DNA): TGTGCCAGCAGCCCCATGGGGAGCCCAGGCGGTGGCTACACCTTC. The variable domain in full, completed from reference TRBV7-3 and TRBJ1-2, reads GAGVSQTPSNKVTEKGKYVELRCDPISGHTALYWYRQSLGQGPEFLIYFQGTGAADDSGLPNDRFFAVRPEGSVSTLKIQRTERGDSAVYLCASSPMGSPGGGYTFGSGTRLTVV.

The rearrangement links TRBV12-5 to TRBJ1-1; the match to TRBD1 covers 11 bases. Germline CDR1 reads LGHNT; CDR2 reads FRNRAP. J lost 3 bases, V lost 1 base, and 4 bases had no gene match. The length of the CDR3 is 16 residues. DNA for the CDR3: TGTGCTAGTGGTTTGGGGACAGGGGGCGGTGACACTGAAGCTTTCTTT. Amino acid sequence: CASGLGTGGGDTEAFF.

The genes are TRBV7-2 and TRBJ1-4; D not resolved. Per the germline V gene, CDR1 is SGHTA and CDR2 is FQGNSA. This CDR3 has 14 amino acids. V was cut by 4 bases and J by 8 bases, with 14 bases left in between. CDR3 in DNA: TGTGCCAGCAGCTCGCGACGAGGAGGCGAAAAACTGTTTTTT. Amino acids: CASSSRRGGEKLFF.

In DNA form, the CDR3 reads TGTGCCACCAGTTCGGACTCTAACTATGGCTACACCTTC. This translates into CATSSDSNYGYTF. The chain carries TRBV24-1 and TRBJ1-2; D is ambiguous. Trimming stripped 6 bases from V and 0 bases from J, with 7 bases between. The CDR3 is 13 amino acids. Germline V gene lookup returns CDR1 KGHDR and CDR2 SFDVKD.